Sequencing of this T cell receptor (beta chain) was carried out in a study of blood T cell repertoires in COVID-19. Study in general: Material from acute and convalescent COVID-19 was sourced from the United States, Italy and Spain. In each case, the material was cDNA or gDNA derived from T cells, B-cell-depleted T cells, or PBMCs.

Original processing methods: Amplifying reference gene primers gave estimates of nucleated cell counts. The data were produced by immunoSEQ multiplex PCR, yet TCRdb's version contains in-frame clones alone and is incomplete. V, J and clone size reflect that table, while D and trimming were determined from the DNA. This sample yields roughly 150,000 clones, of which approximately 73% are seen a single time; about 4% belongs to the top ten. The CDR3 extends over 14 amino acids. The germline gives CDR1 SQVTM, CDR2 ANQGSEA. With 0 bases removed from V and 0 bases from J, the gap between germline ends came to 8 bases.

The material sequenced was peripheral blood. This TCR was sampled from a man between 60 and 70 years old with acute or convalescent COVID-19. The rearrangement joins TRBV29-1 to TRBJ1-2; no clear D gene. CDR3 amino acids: CSVEEQRTNYGYTF. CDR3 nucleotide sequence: TGCAGCGTTGAAGAACAGAGAACTAACTATGGCTACACCTTC.